This T cell receptor (beta chain) was profiled in a study of blood T cell repertoires in COVID-19. The CDR3 is 13 residues long. The V and J ends lost 7 bases and 7 bases respectively, with 13 bases between them. Germline V gene sequence: CDR1 SNHLY, CDR2 FYNNEI. Authors' processing steps: For nucleated cells, counts were estimated from reference gene primer amplification. Clones were read by immunoSEQ multiplex PCR, and TCRdb kept only the in-frame ones, dropping some. V, J and clone size are those of that table, while D and trimming were read from the DNA. This table holds 150,000 to 200,000 clones, roughly 90% found once.

This chain connects TRBV2 to TRBJ2-2; D gene unclear. The source material was peripheral blood. The TCR comes from a man aged 55-75 years with acute or convalescent COVID-19. DNA of the CDR3: TGTGCCAGCACCTTAGAGGTGGACGGGGAGCTGTTTTTT. It encodes CASTLEVDGELFF.